These 14 T cell receptor beta chains share one sample of origin, sequenced in a study of blood T cell repertoires in COVID-19. TCRdb's copy holds only in-frame clones and misses some; the assay was immunoSEQ multiplex PCR. This sample has about 210,000 clones, with around 85% found just once. The sequencing sample was made of peripheral blood. These receptors all come from a man aged 40-49 years with acute or convalescent COVID-19.

J is TRBJ1-1 and V is TRBV5-1; D gene ambiguous. The V gene's germline CDR1 is SGHRS and CDR2 YFSETQ. There are 13 residues in the CDR3. V shed 1 base and J shed 6 bases, with 10 bases lying between them. CDR3 residues: CASSLRGKAEAFF. The CDR3 DNA is TGCGCCAGCAGCTTGCGAGGGAAGGCTGAAGCTTTCTTT.

In its sample, this clone was seen once. Compared with germline, one end of the junction differs, possibly owing to a read error. The chain carries TRBV7-7 and TRBJ2-5; 9 nucleotides agree with TRBD2. This CDR3 is 15 amino acids long. The germline V gene has CDR1 SSHAT and CDR2 FNYEAQ (reference sequence). The CDR3 coding sequence is TGTGCTAGCAGCTTAGCGCAGGCGGGAGGGGAGACCCAGTACTTC. Encoded protein: CASSLAQAGGETQYF.

This chain links TRBV28 with TRBJ1-2, with TRBD1 matching over 7 bases. CDR3 length: 14 residues. CDR1 is MDHEN and CDR2 is SYDVKM in the germline V gene. With V trimmed by 5 bases and J by 8 bases, 11 bases remained unmatched. This CDR3 is CASSPPTGPLGYTF. DNA for the CDR3: TGTGCCAGCAGTCCCCCGACAGGGCCCTTAGGCTACACCTTC.

The chain has TRBV19 and TRBJ2-1; the D is unclear. Germline V lookup: CDR1 LNHDA, CDR2 SQIVND (reference sequence). The CDR3 sequence is 14 residues long. With 7 bases removed from V and 3 bases from J, the gap between germline ends came to 13 bases. The CDR3 protein is CASMPDPYYNEQFF. The CDR3 nucleotides are TGTGCCAGTATGCCCGATCCCTACTACAATGAGCAGTTCTTC.

This clone has a single count. The chain couples TRBV19 to TRBJ1-2; the match to TRBD1 covers 9 bases. The CDR3 spans 13 residues. Germline-derived CDR1 and CDR2 are LNHDA and SQIVND (reference sequence). The ends lost 5 bases at V and 8 bases at J; junction bases unmatched: 6. The CDR3 sequence is CASSSQGATGYTF. The CDR3, as DNA: TGTGCCAGTAGTTCACAGGGGGCGACCGGCTACACCTTC. Using reference TRBV19 and TRBJ1-2 for the parts outside the CDR3, the full variable domain is DGGITQSPKYLFRKEGQNVTLSCEQNLNHDAMYWYRQDPGQGLRLIYYSQIVNDFQKGDIAEGYSVSREKKESFPLTVTSAQKNPTAFYLCASSSQGATGYTFGSGTRLTVV.

The J gene is TRBJ1-4, the V gene TRBV3-1 (or the pseudogene TRBV3-2); a possible D gene is TRBD1 (6 bases). From germline, CDR1 is LGHDT and CDR2 YNNKEL (reference sequence). Trimming cost V 0 bases and J 7 bases, with 9 bases left between them. CDR3 length: 14 residues. The CDR3 spells CASSQEPRGEKLFF. The CDR3 DNA reads as TGTGCCAGCAGCCAAGAACCCAGGGGTGAAAAACTGTTTTTT.

This chain connects TRBV30 to TRBJ1-2, with TRBD1 matching over 8 bases. CDR3 length: 15 amino acids. CDR1 is GTSNPN and CDR2 is SVGIG in the germline V gene (reference sequence). J was trimmed by 0 bases and V by 3 bases; bases with no gene match: 6. This chain's CDR3 is CAWRDRGSANYGYTF. The CDR3 DNA is TGTGCCTGGAGAGACAGGGGATCAGCTAACTATGGCTACACCTTC.

This chain joins TRBV19 and TRBJ2-7; D is possibly TRBD2 (5 bases). The CDR3 is made up of 13 amino acids. The germline gives CDR1 LNHDA, CDR2 SQIVND (reference sequence). V was pared by 5 bases and J by 4 bases, with 12 bases between. The DNA for the CDR3 is TGTGCCAGTAGTCTAAGAGGAGGATACGAGCAGTACTTC. It encodes CASSLRGGYEQYF.

The chain is built from TRBV11-2 and TRBJ2-7, with D tentatively TRBD2 (5 bases). Germline CDR1 and CDR2: SGHAT and FQNNGV. CDR3 size: 13 residues. The V end was cut by 5 bases, the J end by 4 bases, with 12 bases between. The CDR3 DNA is TGTGCCAGCAGCCCCAGCGGTGGATACGAGCAGTACTTC. This codes for CASSPSGGYEQYF. The complete variable domain, with remaining parts taken from reference TRBV11-2 and TRBJ2-7, reads EAGVAQSPRYKIIEKRQSVAFWCNPISGHATLYWYQQILGQGPKLLIQFQNNGVVDDSQLPKDRFSAERLKGVDSTLKIQPAKLEDSAVYLCASSPSGGYEQYFGPGTRLTVT.

The J gene is TRBJ2-1, the V gene TRBV5-1; 8 bases match TRBD1. V shed 6 bases, J shed 10 bases, and the junction held 9 bases outside the gene matches. Germline V CDR1 and CDR2: SGHRS, YFSETQ. This CDR3 has 13 amino acids. The CDR3 reads CASTPTGASEQFF. CDR3 nucleotide sequence: TGCGCCAGCACCCCGACAGGGGCGTCGGAGCAGTTCTTC.

The chain uses TRBV6-6 and TRBJ2-7; 10 bases align to TRBD1. Germline loops: CDR1 MNHNY, CDR2 SVGAGI (reference sequence). V shed 5 bases and J 2 bases; nucleotides not matched to a gene: 12. The CDR3 is 17 amino acids. The CDR3 coding sequence is TGTGCCAGCAGTCGGCAGGTCGTCGGGACAGGGGCCTACGAGCAGTACTTC. It encodes CASSRQVVGTGAYEQYF.

This clone was detected only a few times. V is TRBV7-9 and J is TRBJ1-4; TRBD1 aligns across 8 bases. Germline V gives CDR1 SEHNR, CDR2 FQNEAQ (reference sequence). The CDR3 sequence is 14 residues long. V was clipped by 5 bases and J by 8 bases; unmatched bases: 7. The CDR3 here is CASSPRTGQEKLFF. Written as DNA, the CDR3 is TGTGCCAGCAGCCCCCGGACAGGGCAAGAAAAACTGTTTTTT.

The gene calls are TRBV5-6 and TRBJ2-7; D remains unclear. The germline V and J ends were trimmed by 1 base and 4 bases, with 12 bases remaining between them. The length of the CDR3 is 14 residues. Germline loops: CDR1 SGHDT, CDR2 YYEEEE. CDR3 in amino acids: CASSLINNLYEQYF. CDR3 DNA: TGTGCCAGCAGCTTGATTAATAATTTATACGAGCAGTACTTC.

V and J are TRBV7-9 and TRBJ1-4, with TRBD1 as a possible D gene (6 bases). Germline-derived CDR1 and CDR2 are SEHNR and FQNEAQ (reference sequence). With 4 bases removed from V and 5 bases from J, the gap between germline ends came to 17 bases. CDR3 size: 16 residues. CDR3 in DNA: TGTGCCAGCAGCTCAGCCCAGGGGAAAACCAATGAAAAACTGTTTTTT. The encoded protein is CASSSAQGKTNEKLFF.